This TCR beta chain was sequenced in a study of control samples from healthy donors and cancer patients (dated by TCRdb to 2018 to 2020). Receptors were amplified or captured by the immunoSEQ multiplex PCR assay. TCRdb took this table from immuneACCESS and kept in-frame rearrangements with V and J called. Such tables lack part of the clones; where checked against another copy, unresolved V genes explain under half of the gap, and the rest is unexplained. The sample data list about 190,000 clones, and roughly nine tenths of these were observed just once. The ten largest clones represent 1.5% to 2% of the sample. Points on this clone: Which antigen it targets is not known. No much larger clone is present one base from it, and per-base qualities are unavailable.

Per the germline V gene, SGHTA is the CDR1 and FQGNSA is the CDR2. Counted from cysteine to phenylalanine, this CDR3 has 15 amino acids. Of all the DNA, just the CDR3 is kept, 45 bases in frame from base 1. V sheds 1 base and J sheds 6 bases, leaving 13 bases between their ends. The sequence derives from a man aged 30 to 45 in good health. The sample was blood. The sequence is built from TRBV7-2 and TRBJ1-5; TRBD1 is possibly the D segment (6 matching bases). The CDR3 region has the sequence CASSLVVGGPQPQHF. In nucleotides, the sequence is TGTGCCAGCAGCTTAGTAGTCGGGGGGCCTCAGCCCCAGCATTTT.